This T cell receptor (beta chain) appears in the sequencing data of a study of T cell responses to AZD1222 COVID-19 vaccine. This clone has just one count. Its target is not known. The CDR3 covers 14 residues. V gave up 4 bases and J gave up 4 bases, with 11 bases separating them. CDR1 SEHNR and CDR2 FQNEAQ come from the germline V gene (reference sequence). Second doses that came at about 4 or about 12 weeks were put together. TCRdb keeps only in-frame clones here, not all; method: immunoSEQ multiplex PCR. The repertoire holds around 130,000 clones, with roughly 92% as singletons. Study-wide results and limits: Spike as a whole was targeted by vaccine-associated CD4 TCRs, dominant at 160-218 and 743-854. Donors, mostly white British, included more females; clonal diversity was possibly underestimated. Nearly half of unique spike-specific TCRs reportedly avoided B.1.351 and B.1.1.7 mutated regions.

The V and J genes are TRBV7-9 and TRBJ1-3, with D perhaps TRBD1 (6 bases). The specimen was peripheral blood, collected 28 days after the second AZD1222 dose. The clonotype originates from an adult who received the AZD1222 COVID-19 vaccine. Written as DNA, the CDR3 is TGTGCCAGCAGCTCACAGGGCGCCGGAAACACCATATATTTT. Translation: CASSSQGAGNTIYF.